The table lists the clone carrying this T cell receptor beta chain with a few counts. Antigen specificity is unknown. With a much larger clone just one base away, this may be a read error. Stated time point: pre-sensitization, week 0. Regarding treatment: therapeutic diphenylcyclopropenone sensitization with weekly scalp DPC. CDR1 and CDR2 from the germline V gene are LGHNA and YNFKEQ. Trimming removed 3 bases at V and 5 bases at J, with 2 bases between. The length of the CDR3 is 11 residues. These data come from a study of human T cells and chemical hapten exposure. For the study at large: Patches with 0.01% DPC went on the upper back, and the tests were read at 6 days. General study findings and limits: Significantly more large CDR3 similarity clusters arose among expanded TCRs than among controls.

From the RACE reads, TCRdb called clonotypes with MiXCR, one entry per CDR3 protein. The table shows 350,000 to 400,000 distinct CDR3 sequences, with 4% to 6% occurring only once. The sample consisted of whole blood, taken in connection with sensitization to the hapten diphenylcyclopropenone (DPC). The V gene is TRBV4-2, the J gene TRBJ2-1; D is ambiguous. This receptor was identified in a woman between 50 and 59 years old with alopecia areata. Some clones in this sample may be carry-over from other donors' samples. The CDR3, as DNA: TGTGCCAGCAGCCAGGACAATGAGCAGTTCTTC. Protein sequence: CASSQDNEQFF.